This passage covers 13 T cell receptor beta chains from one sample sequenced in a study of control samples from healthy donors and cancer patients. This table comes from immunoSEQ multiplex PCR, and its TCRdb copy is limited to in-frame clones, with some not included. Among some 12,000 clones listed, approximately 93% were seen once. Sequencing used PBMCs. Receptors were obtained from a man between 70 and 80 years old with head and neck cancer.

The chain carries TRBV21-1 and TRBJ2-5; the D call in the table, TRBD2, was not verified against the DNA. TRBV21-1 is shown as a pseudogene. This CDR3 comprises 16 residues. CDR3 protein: CASSKARGRGEETQYF. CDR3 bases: TGTGCCAGCAGCAAAGCGCGCGGGCGGGGGGAAGAGACCCAGTACTTC.

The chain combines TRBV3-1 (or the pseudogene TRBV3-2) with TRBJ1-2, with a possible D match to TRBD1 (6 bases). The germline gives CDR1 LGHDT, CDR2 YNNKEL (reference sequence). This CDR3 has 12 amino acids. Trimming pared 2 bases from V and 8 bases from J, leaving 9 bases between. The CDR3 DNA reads TGTGCCAGCAGCCAAACAGGGTGGGGCTACACCTTC. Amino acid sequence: CASSQTGWGYTF.

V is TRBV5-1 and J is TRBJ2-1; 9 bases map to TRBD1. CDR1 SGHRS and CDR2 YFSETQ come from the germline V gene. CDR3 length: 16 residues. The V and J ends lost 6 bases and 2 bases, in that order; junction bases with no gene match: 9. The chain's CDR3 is CASTLSGQGTYNEQFF. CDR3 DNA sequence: TGCGCCAGCACCTTATCGGGACAGGGTACCTACAATGAGCAGTTCTTC.

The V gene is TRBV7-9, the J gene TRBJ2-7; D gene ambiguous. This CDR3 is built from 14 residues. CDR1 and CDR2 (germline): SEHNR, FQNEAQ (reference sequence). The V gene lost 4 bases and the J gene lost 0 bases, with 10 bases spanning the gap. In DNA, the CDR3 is TGTGCCAGCAGCTATTTTGAGAGCTCCTACGAGCAGTACTTC. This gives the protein CASSYFESSYEQYF.

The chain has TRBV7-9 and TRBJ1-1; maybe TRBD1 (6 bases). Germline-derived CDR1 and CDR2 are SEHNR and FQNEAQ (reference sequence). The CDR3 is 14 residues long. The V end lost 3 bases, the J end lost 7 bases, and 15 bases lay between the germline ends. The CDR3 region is CASSFSGAASEAFF. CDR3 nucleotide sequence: TGTGCCAGCAGCTTCTCAGGGGCTGCTAGTGAAGCTTTCTTT. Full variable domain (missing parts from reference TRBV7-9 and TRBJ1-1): DTGVSQNPRHKITKRGQNVTFRCDPISEHNRLYWYRQTLGQGPEFLTYFQNEAQLEKSRLLSDRFSAERPKGSFSTLEIQRTEQGDSAMYLCASSFSGAASEAFFGQGTRLTVV.

The CDR3 reads CASSYGGGKNIQYF. The CDR3 DNA follows: TGTGCCAGCAGTTACGGGGGTGGCAAAAACATTCAGTACTTC. The J gene is TRBJ2-4, the V gene TRBV6-2 or TRBV6-3, with D possibly called TRBD1 or TRBD2 (5 bases each). The ends were cut back, 2 bases at V and 3 bases at J, with 8 bases in the middle. Germline V gives CDR1 MNHEY, CDR2 SVGEGT. The CDR3 contains 14 residues.

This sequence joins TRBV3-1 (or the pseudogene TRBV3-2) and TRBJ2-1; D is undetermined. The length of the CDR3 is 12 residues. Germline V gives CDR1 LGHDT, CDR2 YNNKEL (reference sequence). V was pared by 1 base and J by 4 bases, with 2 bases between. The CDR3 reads CASSQGYNEQFF. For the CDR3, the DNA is TGTGCCAGCAGCCAAGGGTACAATGAGCAGTTCTTC.

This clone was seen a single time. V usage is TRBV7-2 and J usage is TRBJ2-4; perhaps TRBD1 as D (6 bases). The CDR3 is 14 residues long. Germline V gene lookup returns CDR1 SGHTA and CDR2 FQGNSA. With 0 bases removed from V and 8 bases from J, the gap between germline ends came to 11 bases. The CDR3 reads CASSLAQGIDIQYF. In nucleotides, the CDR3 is TGTGCCAGCAGCTTAGCACAGGGAATAGACATTCAGTACTTC.

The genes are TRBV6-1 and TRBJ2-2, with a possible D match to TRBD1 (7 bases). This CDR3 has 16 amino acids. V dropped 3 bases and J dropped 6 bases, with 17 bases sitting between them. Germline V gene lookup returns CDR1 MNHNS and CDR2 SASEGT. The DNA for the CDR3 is TGTGCCAGCAGTGATTCGTCAGGGGGGACGGCCGGGGAGCTGTTTTTT. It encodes CASSDSSGGTAGELFF.

The CDR3 region has the DNA TGTGCCAGCACCCCCTACATAGATCAGCCCCAGCATTTT. It codes for CASTPYIDQPQHF. The rearrangement links TRBV6-5 to TRBJ1-5; no definite D call. Germline CDR1 MNHEY, CDR2 SVGAGI. The V end was cut by 7 bases, the J end by 5 bases, with 12 bases between. The CDR3 loop spans 13 amino acids.

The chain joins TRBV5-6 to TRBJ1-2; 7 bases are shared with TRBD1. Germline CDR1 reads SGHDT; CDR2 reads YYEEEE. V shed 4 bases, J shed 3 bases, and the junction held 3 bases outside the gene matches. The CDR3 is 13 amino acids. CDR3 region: CASSRDRDYGYTF. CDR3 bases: TGTGCCAGCAGCCGCGACAGGGACTATGGCTACACCTTC.

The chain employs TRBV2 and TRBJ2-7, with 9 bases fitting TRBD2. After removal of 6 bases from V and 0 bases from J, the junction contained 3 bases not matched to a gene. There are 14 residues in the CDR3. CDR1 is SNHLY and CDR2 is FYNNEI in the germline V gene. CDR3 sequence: CASRAGGGSYEQYF. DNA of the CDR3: TGTGCCAGCAGGGCGGGAGGGGGCTCCTACGAGCAGTACTTC.

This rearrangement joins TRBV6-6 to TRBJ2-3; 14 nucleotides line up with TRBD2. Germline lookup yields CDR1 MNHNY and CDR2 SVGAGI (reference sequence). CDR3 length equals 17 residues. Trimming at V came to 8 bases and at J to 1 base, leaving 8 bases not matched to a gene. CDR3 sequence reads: CASGRTSGGWGTDTQYF. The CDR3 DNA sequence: TGTGCCAGCGGTCGGACTAGCGGGGGGTGGGGCACAGATACGCAGTATTTT.